Described below is a single T cell receptor (beta chain) sequence and its context. Antigen unknown. For roughly ten days, roughly 9.4 x 10^4 sorted CD4+ cells grew with T cell-depleted PBMCs and CEF. These data belong to a study of CD4 T cells in relation to SARS-CoV-2 and coronaviruses. Whole-study results and caveats: The cross-reactivity analysis covered only spike protein, not other viral proteins.

The germline gives CDR1 SGHVS, CDR2 FQNEAQ. V lost 5 bases, J lost 3 bases, and 23 bases lay in between. The CDR3 has 17 amino acids. Assay used: immunoSEQ multiplex PCR; TCRdb lists only in-frame clones, some missing. This sample has about 30,000 clones, with around 80% found just once. The TCR comes from an adult with COVID-19. The sequenced sample consisted of memory CD4+ T cells from PBMCs, cultured in vitro. This sequence joins TRBV7-8 and TRBJ2-7; a weak D match, TRBD2 (6 bases). The CDR3: CASSVGYPGAFFYEQYF. The CDR3 bases are TGTGCCAGCAGCGTCGGATACCCGGGAGCATTTTTCTACGAGCAGTACTTC.